The clone carrying this T cell receptor beta chain was detected many times. Its antigen is unknown. The data belong to a study of blood T cells in healthy people across ages. Overall study findings and caveats: With age, beta diversity per million T cells declined roughly linearly, significantly by 30 to 40. Naive CD4+ cell counts and diversity both ran higher in long-lived than in aged donors.

The CDR3 is 12 amino acids. Trimming stripped 4 bases from V and 5 bases from J, with 9 bases between. Germline CDR1 LGHDT, CDR2 YNNKEL (reference sequence). A sample-barcoded 5' primer and a J-beta primer mix were used in a second PCR of about 7 to 11 cycles. Researchers report that a template-switch adaptor with 12 random nucleotides tagged each cDNA molecule. CDR3-containing paired-end reads numbering at least 2.5 million came from each sample. TCRdb fed the 5' RACE reads into MiXCR, producing one record per CDR3 protein. This sample has over 500,000 distinct CDR3 sequences, with under 65% found just once.

Material for sequencing was blood. The V gene is TRBV3-1, the J gene TRBJ2-7; D gene ambiguous. The sequence was obtained from a woman of 80 years or more in good health. CDR3 in DNA: TGTGCCAGCAGCCGCACTACAAACGAGCAGTACTTC. This encodes CASSRTTNEQYF.